One and the same sample provided the 9 T cell receptor beta chains below, sequenced in a study of beta chain features in type 1 diabetes. What these receptors recognize is not known. Sequencing targeted expressed TCRB transcripts, as all isolated RNA had been reverse transcribed. Some clones are missing from TCRdb's copy, which holds only in-frame ones; the method was immunoSEQ multiplex PCR. Here the sample spans roughly 140,000 clones, about 9.3% being singletons. Regarding the study as a whole: Moderate but significant shortening of TCRB CDR3s was recorded in all four CD4+ subsets from Type 1 diabetes patients.

What was sequenced was central memory CD4+ T cells from blood. These receptors were taken from a man aged 25 to 40 with type 1 diabetes.

Only a few counts were recorded for this clone. The chain employs TRBV4-3 and TRBJ2-7; D possibly corresponds to TRBD2 (6 bases). V was pared by 2 bases and J by 0 bases, with 11 bases between. CDR1 LGHNA and CDR2 YSLEER come from the germline V gene. This CDR3 is built from 15 residues. The DNA for the CDR3 is TGCGCCAGCAGCCAAAATCCCGGGGGCTCCTACGAGCAGTACTTC. Its translation is CASSQNPGGSYEQYF.

This clone was detected only a few times. The rearrangement links TRBV29-1 to TRBJ2-1; maybe TRBD2 (6 bases). Trimming pared 7 bases from V and 7 bases from J, leaving 20 bases between. From germline, CDR1 is SQVTM and CDR2 ANQGSEA. The CDR3 length is 14 residues. The CDR3, as DNA: TGCAGCGCCCTGGGGGGAACGGGAGTAAATGAGCAGTTCTTC. Protein product: CSALGGTGVNEQFF.

The rearrangement links TRBV5-4 to TRBJ2-3, with 7 positions matching TRBD2. Germline V lookup: CDR1 SGHNT, CDR2 YYREEE (reference sequence). The CDR3 totals 15 residues. The V gene end was trimmed by 4 bases and the J gene end by 0 bases; junction bases not matched to a gene: 5. The CDR3 reads CASSRGGSSTDTQYF. The CDR3, as DNA: TGTGCCAGCAGCCGCGGGGGATCTAGCACAGATACGCAGTATTTT.

The CDR3 DNA reads as TGCGCCAGCAGCTCAGAAACAGGGGGCGGACAGCCCCAGCATTTT. This gives the protein CASSSETGGGQPQHF. The chain carries TRBV5-1 and TRBJ1-5; 9 bases match TRBD1. CDR1 SGHRS and CDR2 YFSETQ come from the germline V gene. J was trimmed by 7 bases and V by 3 bases; bases with no gene match: 8. The CDR3 consists of 15 residues. The full variable domain, in which reference TRBV5-1 and TRBJ1-5 provide the parts outside the CDR3, is KAGVTQTPRYLIKTRGQQVTLSCSPISGHRSVSWYQQTPGQGLQFLFEYFSETQRNKGNFPGRFSGRQFSNSRSEMNVSTLELGDSALYLCASSSETGGGQPQHFGDGTRLSIL.

The V call is TRBV7-8, the J call TRBJ2-3, with 7 bases lining up with TRBD2. Per germline, CDR1 SGHVS and CDR2 FQNEAQ. V was pared by 5 bases and J by 0 bases, with 8 bases of the junction left unmatched. CDR3 length: 16 residues. CDR3 sequence reads: CASSPLGGLSTDTQYF. Written as DNA, the CDR3 is TGTGCCAGCAGCCCGCTGGGAGGGCTTAGCACAGATACGCAGTATTTT.

The gene calls are TRBV7-2 and TRBJ2-5; the match to TRBD2 covers 7 bases. Losses at the gene ends were 1 base for V and 4 bases for J; bases not matched to a gene: 6. Germline CDR1 and CDR2: SGHTA and FQGNSA. The CDR3 is 15 amino acids. CDR3 region: CASSLVGGGGETQYF. The CDR3 DNA sequence: TGTGCCAGCAGCTTAGTTGGCGGCGGGGGAGAGACCCAGTACTTC. The entire variable domain, with the rest obtained from reference TRBV7-2 and TRBJ2-5, is as follows: GAGVSQSPSNKVTEKGKDVELRCDPISGHTALYWYRQSLGQGLEFLIYFQGNSAPDKSGLPSDRFSAERTGGSVSTLTIQRTQQEDSAVYLCASSLVGGGGETQYFGPGTRLLVL.

V gene TRBV7-2 combines with J gene TRBJ1-2, with TRBD1 as a possible D gene (5 bases). The CDR3 has 12 residues. Deletions cut 2 bases from V and 7 bases from J, with 8 bases between. The germline gives CDR1 SGHTA, CDR2 FQGNSA. DNA for the CDR3: TGTGCCAGCAGCTTAAGGGGAGGTGGCTACACCTTC. Translated: CASSLRGGGYTF.

The J gene is TRBJ2-1, the V gene TRBV7-9; 8 bases line up with TRBD2. In germline, CDR1 is SEHNR, CDR2 FQNEAQ (reference sequence). The CDR3 spans 14 residues. V shed 7 bases, J shed 2 bases, and the junction held 4 bases outside the gene matches. CDR3 nucleotides: TGTGCCAGCACCCTTAGCGGGGCCTACAATGAGCAGTTCTTC. Translation gives CASTLSGAYNEQFF.

This clone was detected ten times or more. V usage is TRBV14 and J usage is TRBJ1-2; D might be TRBD1 (6 bases). The germline gives CDR1 SGHDN, CDR2 FVKESK. The CDR3 extends over 15 amino acids. Trimming stripped 4 bases from V and 0 bases from J, with 12 bases between. The CDR3 reads CASSPLDRANYGYTF. The CDR3 region has the DNA TGTGCCAGCAGCCCGTTGGACAGAGCTAACTATGGCTACACCTTC.